The present T cell receptor beta chain was sequenced within a study of shared clonotypes between healthy human individuals. Naive CD8 cells lacked CD45RO, underwent positive selection for CCR7 and left out terminally differentiated effector memory CD45RA+ cells. Whole-study results and caveats: Sharing across four donors was highest in naive CD4 (around 5%) and lowest in memory CD8 (0.4%). Some clonotypes were shared by all four sorted-subset donors, while others were not shared. The non-shared ones had lower generation probabilities than the shared ones. Generally, naive subsets (rather than memory subsets) showed larger estimated richness.

Turning to this clone: The antigen is undetermined.

CDR3 size: 15 residues. CDR1 is LNHDA and CDR2 is SQIVND in the germline V gene (reference sequence). With V trimmed by 6 bases and J by 3 bases, 6 bases remained unmatched. Clones were read by immunoSEQ multiplex PCR, and TCRdb kept only the in-frame ones, dropping some. This repertoire shows around 550,000 clones, about 95% found once; its top ten account for about 0.11%. The receptor was isolated from a young woman in good health. Sequencing was performed on naive CD8+ T cells sorted from blood. The rearrangement links TRBV19 to TRBJ2-2, with 8 bases fitting TRBD2. In DNA form, the CDR3 reads TGTGCCAGTAGAGGCGGGCGGGAGGACACCGGGGAGCTGTTTTTT. This sequence encodes CASRGGREDTGELFF.